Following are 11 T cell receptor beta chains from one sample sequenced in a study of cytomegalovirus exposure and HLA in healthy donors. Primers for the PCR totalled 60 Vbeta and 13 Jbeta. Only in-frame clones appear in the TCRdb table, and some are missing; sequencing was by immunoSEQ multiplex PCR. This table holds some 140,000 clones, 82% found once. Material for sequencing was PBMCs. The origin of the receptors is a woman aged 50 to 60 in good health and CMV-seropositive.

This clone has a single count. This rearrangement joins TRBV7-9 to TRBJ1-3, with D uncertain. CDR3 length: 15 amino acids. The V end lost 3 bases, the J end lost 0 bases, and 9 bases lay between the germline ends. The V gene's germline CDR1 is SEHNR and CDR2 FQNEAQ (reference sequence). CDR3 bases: TGTGCCAGCAGCTTGTTACAGAGCTCTGGAAACACCATATATTTT. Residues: CASSLLQSSGNTIYF.

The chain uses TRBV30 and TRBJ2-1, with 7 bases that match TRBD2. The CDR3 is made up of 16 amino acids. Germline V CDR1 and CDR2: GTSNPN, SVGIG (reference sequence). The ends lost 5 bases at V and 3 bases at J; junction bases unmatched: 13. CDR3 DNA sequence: TGTGCCTGGCAGCCTAGCGGAGAACGCCTCTACAATGAGCAGTTCTTC. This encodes CAWQPSGERLYNEQFF.

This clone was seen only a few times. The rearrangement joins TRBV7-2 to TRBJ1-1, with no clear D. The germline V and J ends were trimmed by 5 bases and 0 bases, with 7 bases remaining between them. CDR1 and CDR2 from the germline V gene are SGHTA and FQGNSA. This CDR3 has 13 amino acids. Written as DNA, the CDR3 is TGTGCCAGCAGCCTAAATGTGAACACTGAAGCTTTCTTT. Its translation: CASSLNVNTEAFF. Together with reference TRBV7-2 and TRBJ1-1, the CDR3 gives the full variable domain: GAGVSQSPSNKVTEKGKDVELRCDPISGHTALYWYRQSLGQGLEFLIYFQGNSAPDKSGLPSDRFSAERTGGSVSTLTIQRTQQEDSAVYLCASSLNVNTEAFFGQGTRLTVV.

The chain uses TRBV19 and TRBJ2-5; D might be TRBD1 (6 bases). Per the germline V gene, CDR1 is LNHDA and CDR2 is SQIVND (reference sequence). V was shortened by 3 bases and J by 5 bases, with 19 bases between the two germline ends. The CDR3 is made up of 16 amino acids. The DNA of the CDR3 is TGTGCCAGTAGTATCCTCGGTAGACAGGCAGGGGAGACCCAGTACTTC. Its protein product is CASSILGRQAGETQYF. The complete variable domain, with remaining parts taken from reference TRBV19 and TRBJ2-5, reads DGGITQSPKYLFRKEGQNVTLSCEQNLNHDAMYWYRQDPGQGLRLIYYSQIVNDFQKGDIAEGYSVSREKKESFPLTVTSAQKNPTAFYLCASSILGRQAGETQYFGPGTRLLVL.

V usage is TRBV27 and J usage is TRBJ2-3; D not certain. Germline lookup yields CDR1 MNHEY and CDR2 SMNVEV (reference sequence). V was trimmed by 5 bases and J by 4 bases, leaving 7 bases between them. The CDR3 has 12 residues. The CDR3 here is CASSPPSDTQYF. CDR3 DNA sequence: TGTGCCAGCAGTCCCCCCTCAGATACGCAGTATTTT.

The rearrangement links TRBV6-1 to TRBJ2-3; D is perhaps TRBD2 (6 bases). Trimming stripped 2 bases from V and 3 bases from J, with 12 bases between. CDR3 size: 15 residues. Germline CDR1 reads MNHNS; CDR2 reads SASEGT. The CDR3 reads CASSEQGLRTDTQYF. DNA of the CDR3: TGTGCCAGCAGTGAACAGGGACTGCGGACAGATACGCAGTATTTT.

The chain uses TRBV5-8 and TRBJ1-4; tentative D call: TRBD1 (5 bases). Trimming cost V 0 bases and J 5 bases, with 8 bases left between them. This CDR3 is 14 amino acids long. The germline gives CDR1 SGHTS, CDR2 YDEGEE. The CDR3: CASSLGQMNEKLFF. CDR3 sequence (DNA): TGTGCCAGCAGCTTGGGACAGATGAATGAAAAACTGTTTTTT.

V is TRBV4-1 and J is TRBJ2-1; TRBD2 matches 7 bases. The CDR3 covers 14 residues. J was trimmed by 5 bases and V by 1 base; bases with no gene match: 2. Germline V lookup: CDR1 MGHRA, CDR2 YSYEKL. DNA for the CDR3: TGCGCCAGCAGCCAAGTTCTAGCGGACAATGAGCAGTTCTTC. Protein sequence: CASSQVLADNEQFF.

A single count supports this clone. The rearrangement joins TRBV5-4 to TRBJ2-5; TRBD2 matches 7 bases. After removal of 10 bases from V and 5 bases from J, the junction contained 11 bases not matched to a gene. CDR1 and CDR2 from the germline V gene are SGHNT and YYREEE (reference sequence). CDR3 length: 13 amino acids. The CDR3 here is CAATERGRETQYF. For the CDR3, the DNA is TGTGCCGCTACGGAGCGGGGTAGGGAGACCCAGTACTTC.

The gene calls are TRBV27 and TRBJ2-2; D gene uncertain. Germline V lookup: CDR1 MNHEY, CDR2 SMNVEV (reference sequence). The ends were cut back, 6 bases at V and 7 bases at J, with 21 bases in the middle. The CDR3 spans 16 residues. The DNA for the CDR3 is TGTGCCAGCAGCCCAGCGATTCTGAAGTTTAACGGGGAGCTGTTTTTT. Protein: CASSPAILKFNGELFF.

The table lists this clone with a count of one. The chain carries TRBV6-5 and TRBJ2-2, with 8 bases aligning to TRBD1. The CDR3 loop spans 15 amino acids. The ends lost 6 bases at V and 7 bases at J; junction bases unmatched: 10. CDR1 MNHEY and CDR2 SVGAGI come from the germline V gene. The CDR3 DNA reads TGTGCCAGCAGCCCCAAGACAGGGGTAGGCGGGGAGCTGTTTTTT. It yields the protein CASSPKTGVGGELFF.